This T cell receptor (beta chain) was recovered during a study of shared clonotypes between healthy human individuals. Study-wide results and limits: Clonotypes shared by all four sorted-subset donors had higher generation probabilities than non-shared clonotypes. Among donors, sharing of clonotypes was expected to be affected by sequencing depth. For sorted subsets, rarefaction showed incomplete sequencing despite large depth.

This table comes from immunoSEQ multiplex PCR, and its TCRdb copy is limited to in-frame clones, with some not included. The sample includes more than 2 million clones, 90% to 97% seen only once; the top ten take roughly 0.13%. A word on this clone: What it binds is unknown.

The CDR3 is 12 amino acids. V was trimmed by 4 bases and J by 6 bases, leaving 10 bases between them. The germline CDR1 and CDR2 sequences are MGHDK and SYGVNS. The specimen sequenced was naive CD4+ T cells sorted from blood. The subset here: CD45RA+ positively selected. The TCR comes from a man aged 18 to 30 in good health. The genes are TRBV25-1 and TRBJ2-7; a weak D match, TRBD2 (5 bases). CDR3 coding DNA: TGTGCCAGCAGTGGCCGGACTGCCGAGCAGTACTTC. This codes for CASSGRTAEQYF.